This T cell receptor beta chain derives from a study of blood T cell repertoires in COVID-19. At the level of the study: Samples representing acute and convalescent COVID-19 were sourced from the United States, Italy and Spain. PBMCs, B-cell-depleted T cells, or T cells provided the cDNA or gDNA that made up the material.

Germline CDR1 and CDR2: SEHNR and FQNEAQ (reference sequence). The CDR3 sequence is 12 residues long. With 5 bases removed from V and 10 bases from J, the gap between germline ends came to 9 bases. This clone has just one count. In the authors' methods: Reference gene primer amplification yielded estimated nucleated cell counts. The method was immunoSEQ multiplex PCR; TCRdb's version includes in-frame clones alone and lacks a portion of them. The DNA gave D and trimming, while V, J and clone size come from that table. The table shows roughly 16,000 clones, with 80% to 90% occurring only once. The sequencing sample was made of peripheral blood. The rearrangement uses TRBV7-9 and TRBJ1-6; D ambiguous. The source of this sequence is a human donor in a cohort sampled during active COVID-19. CDR3 DNA: TGTGCCAGCAGCAAAGTGGGCTCACCCCTCCACTTT. Its protein is CASSKVGSPLHF.